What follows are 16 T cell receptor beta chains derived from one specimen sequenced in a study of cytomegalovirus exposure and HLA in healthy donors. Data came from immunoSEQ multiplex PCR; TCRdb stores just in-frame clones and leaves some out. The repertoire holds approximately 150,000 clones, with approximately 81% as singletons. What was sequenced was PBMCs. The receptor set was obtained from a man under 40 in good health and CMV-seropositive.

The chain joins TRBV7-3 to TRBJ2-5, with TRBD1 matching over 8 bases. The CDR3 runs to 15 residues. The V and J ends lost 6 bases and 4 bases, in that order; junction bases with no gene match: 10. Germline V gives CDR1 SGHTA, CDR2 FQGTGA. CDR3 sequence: CASSPGRGPGETQYF. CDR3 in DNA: TGTGCCAGCAGTCCGGGCAGGGGGCCGGGAGAGACCCAGTACTTC.

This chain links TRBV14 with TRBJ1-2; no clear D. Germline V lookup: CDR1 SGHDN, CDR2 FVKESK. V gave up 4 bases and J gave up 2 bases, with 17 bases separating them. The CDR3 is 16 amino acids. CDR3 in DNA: TGTGCCAGCAGCCTCAATCCCCGAGGATCCAACTATGGCTACACCTTC. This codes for CASSLNPRGSNYGYTF.

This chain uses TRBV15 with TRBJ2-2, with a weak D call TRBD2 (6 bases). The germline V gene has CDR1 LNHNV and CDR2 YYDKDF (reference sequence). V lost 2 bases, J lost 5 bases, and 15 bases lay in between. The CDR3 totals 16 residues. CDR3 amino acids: CATSRPSGVSTGELFF. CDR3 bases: TGTGCCACCAGCAGACCCTCGGGGGTGAGTACCGGGGAGCTGTTTTTT.

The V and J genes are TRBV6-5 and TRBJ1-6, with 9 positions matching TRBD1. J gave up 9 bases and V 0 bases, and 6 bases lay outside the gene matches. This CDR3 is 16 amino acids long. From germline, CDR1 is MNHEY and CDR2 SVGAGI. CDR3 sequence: CASSYSLQGASSPLHF. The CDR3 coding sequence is TGTGCCAGCAGTTACTCATTACAGGGGGCGAGTTCACCCCTCCACTTT.

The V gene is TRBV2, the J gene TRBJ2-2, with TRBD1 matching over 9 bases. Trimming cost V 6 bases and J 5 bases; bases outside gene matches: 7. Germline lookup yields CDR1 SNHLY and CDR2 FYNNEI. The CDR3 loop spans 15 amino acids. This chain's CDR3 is CASRAGTGHTGELFF. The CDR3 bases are TGTGCCAGCAGAGCCGGGACAGGGCATACCGGGGAGCTGTTTTTT.

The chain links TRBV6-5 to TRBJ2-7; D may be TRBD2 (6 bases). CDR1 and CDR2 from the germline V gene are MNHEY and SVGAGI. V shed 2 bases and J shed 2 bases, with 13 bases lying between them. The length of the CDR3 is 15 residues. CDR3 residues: CASSYPLRGAYEQYF. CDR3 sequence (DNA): TGTGCCAGCAGTTACCCTCTCCGCGGGGCCTACGAGCAGTACTTC.

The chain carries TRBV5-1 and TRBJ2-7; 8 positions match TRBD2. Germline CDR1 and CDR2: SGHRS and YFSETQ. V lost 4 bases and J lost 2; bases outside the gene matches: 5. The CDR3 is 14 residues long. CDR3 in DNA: TGCGCCAGCAGCAAAACTAGCGGTACCTACGAGCAGTACTTC. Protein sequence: CASSKTSGTYEQYF.

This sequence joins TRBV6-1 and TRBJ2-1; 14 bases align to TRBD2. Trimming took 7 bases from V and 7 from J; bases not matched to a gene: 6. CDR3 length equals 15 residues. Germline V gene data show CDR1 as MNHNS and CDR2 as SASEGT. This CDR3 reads CASTLGLAGANEQFF. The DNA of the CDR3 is TGTGCCAGCACCCTGGGACTAGCGGGGGCTAATGAGCAGTTCTTC.

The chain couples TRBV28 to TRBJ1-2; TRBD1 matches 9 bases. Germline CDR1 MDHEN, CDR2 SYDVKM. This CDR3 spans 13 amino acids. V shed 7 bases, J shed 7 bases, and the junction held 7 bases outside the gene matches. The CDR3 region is CASKTGGLGGYTF. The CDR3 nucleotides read TGTGCCAGCAAGACAGGGGGATTGGGTGGCTACACCTTC.

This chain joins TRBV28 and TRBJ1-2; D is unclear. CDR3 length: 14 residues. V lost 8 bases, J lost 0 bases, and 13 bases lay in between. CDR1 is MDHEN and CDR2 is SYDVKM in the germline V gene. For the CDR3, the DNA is TGTGCCAGCCGTACTGGCGCGGCTAACTATGGCTACACCTTC. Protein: CASRTGAANYGYTF.

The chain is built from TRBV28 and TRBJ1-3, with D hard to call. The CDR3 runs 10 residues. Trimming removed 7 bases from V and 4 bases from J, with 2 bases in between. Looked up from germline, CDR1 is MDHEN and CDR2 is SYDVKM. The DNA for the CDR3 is TGTGCCAGCACAGGAAACACCATATATTTT. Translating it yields CASTGNTIYF.

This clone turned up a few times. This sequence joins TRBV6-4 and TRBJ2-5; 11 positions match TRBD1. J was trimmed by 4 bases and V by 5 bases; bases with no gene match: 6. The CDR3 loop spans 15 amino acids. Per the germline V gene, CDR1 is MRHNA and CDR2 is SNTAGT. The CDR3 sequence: CASSPTGTGGETQYF. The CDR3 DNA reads TGTGCCAGCAGTCCAACCGGGACAGGGGGAGAGACCCAGTACTTC.

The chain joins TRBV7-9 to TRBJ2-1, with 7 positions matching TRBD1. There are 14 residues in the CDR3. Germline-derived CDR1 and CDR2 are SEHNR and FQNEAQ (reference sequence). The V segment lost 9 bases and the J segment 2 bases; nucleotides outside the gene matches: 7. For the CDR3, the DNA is TGTGCCAGTTTTCCGGGACAGCCCTACAATGAGCAGTTCTTC. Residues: CASFPGQPYNEQFF.

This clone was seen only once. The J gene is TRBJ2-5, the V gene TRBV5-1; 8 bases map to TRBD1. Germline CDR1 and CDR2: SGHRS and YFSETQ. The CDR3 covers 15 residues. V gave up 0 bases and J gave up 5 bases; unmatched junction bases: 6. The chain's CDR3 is CASSLDAGGEETQYF. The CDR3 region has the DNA TGCGCCAGCAGCTTGGACGCAGGGGGCGAGGAGACCCAGTACTTC. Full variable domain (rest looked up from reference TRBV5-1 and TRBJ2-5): KAGVTQTPRYLIKTRGQQVTLSCSPISGHRSVSWYQQTPGQGLQFLFEYFSETQRNKGNFPGRFSGRQFSNSRSEMNVSTLELGDSALYLCASSLDAGGEETQYFGPGTRLLVL.

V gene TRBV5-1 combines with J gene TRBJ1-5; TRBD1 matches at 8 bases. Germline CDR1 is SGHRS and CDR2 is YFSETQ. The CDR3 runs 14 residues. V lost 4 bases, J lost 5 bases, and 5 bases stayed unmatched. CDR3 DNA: TGCGCCAGCAGCCCGACAGGGGTGGATCAGCCCCAGCATTTT. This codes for CASSPTGVDQPQHF. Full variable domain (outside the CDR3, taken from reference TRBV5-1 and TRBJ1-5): KAGVTQTPRYLIKTRGQQVTLSCSPISGHRSVSWYQQTPGQGLQFLFEYFSETQRNKGNFPGRFSGRQFSNSRSEMNVSTLELGDSALYLCASSPTGVDQPQHFGDGTRLSIL.

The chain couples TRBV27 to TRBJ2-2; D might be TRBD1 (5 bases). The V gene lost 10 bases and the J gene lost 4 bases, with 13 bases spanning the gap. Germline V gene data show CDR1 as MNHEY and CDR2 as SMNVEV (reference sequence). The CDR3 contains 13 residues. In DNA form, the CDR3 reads TGTGCCACATCGTGGGGCCCCACCGGGGAGCTGTTTTTT. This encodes CATSWGPTGELFF.